A few counts support the clone carrying this T cell receptor (beta chain). The authors' processing: How many nucleated cells were present was estimated from reference gene primer amplification. The assay was immunoSEQ multiplex PCR, and TCRdb's table has in-frame clones only and misses some. V, J and clone size reflect that table, while D and trimming were determined from the DNA. The sample consists of 130,000 or so clones, roughly 86% of them appearing once. The data are from a study of blood T cell repertoires in COVID-19. This CDR3 is 13 amino acids long. The V and J ends lost 6 bases and 2 bases respectively, with 14 bases between them. Looked up from germline, CDR1 is GTSNPN and CDR2 is SVGIG (reference sequence).

The specimen sequenced was peripheral blood. This TCR came from a woman aged 60-70 years with acute or convalescent COVID-19. The chain recombines TRBV30 with TRBJ2-7; D perhaps matches TRBD1 (7 bases). The CDR3 is CACQGGRAYEQYF. The CDR3 DNA reads TGTGCCTGCCAGGGGGGCCGAGCCTACGAGCAGTACTTC.